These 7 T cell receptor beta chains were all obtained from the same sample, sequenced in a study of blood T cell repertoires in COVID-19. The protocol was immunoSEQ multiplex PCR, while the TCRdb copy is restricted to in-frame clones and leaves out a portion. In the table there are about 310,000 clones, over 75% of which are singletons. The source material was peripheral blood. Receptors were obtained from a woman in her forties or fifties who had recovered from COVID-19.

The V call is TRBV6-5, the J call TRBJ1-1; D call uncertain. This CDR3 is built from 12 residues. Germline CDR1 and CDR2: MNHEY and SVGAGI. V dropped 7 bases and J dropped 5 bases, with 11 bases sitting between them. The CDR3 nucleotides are TGTGCCAGCACGGGGTATGGGACTGAAGCTTTCTTT. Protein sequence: CASTGYGTEAFF.

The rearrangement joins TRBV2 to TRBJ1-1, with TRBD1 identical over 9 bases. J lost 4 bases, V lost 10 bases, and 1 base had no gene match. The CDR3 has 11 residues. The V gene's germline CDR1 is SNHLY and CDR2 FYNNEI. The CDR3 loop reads CATGQGTEAFF. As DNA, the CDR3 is TGTGCCACGGGACAGGGCACTGAAGCTTTCTTT.

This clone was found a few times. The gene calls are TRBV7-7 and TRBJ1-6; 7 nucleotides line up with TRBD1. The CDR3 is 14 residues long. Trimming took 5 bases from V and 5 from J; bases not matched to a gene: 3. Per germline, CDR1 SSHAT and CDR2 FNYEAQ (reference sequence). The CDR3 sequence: CASSLGQDNSPLHF. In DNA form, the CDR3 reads TGTGCCAGCAGCCTCGGACAGGATAATTCACCCCTCCACTTT.

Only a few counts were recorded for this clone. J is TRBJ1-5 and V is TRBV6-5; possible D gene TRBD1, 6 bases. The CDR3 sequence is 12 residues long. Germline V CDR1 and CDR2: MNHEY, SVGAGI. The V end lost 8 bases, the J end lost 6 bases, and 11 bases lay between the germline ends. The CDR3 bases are TGTGCCAGCTGGGGAGGGGGTCAGCCCCAGCATTTT. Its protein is CASWGGGQPQHF.

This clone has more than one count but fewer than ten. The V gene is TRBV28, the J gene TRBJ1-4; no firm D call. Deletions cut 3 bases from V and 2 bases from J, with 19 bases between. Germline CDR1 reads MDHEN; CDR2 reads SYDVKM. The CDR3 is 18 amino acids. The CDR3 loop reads CASSFDRREEGTNEKLFF. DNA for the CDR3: TGTGCCAGCAGTTTTGATCGGAGGGAAGAAGGCACTAATGAAAAACTGTTTTTT.

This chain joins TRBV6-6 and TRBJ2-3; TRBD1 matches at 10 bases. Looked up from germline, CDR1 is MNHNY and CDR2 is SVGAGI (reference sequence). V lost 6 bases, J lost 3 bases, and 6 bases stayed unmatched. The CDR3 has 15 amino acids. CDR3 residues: CASSRQGALTDTQYF. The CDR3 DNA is TGTGCCAGCAGCAGACAGGGGGCTCTGACAGATACGCAGTATTTT.

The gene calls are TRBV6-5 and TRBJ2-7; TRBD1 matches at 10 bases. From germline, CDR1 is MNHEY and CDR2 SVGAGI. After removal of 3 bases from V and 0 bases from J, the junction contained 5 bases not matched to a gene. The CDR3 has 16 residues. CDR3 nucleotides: TGTGCCAGCAGTTATAACGGGGACAGGGGCTCCTACGAGCAGTACTTC. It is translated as CASSYNGDRGSYEQYF.